A selection of T cell receptor beta chains follows, all from one sample in a study of blood T cell repertoires in COVID-19. Assay: immunoSEQ multiplex PCR; the TCRdb copy retains only in-frame clones and omits some. The table has under 300,000 clones, roughly 89% seen once. Sequenced sample: peripheral blood. The source is a woman between 40 and 50 years old who had recovered from COVID-19. Both conserved end residues are trimmed from each CDR3. A D gene is named only where the DNA matches it firmly.

NA | TRBV6-5 | ASSSLQGDTQY
NA | TRBV27 | ASSLRARGRLETQY
NA | TRBV27 | ASSLQGKRGYT
NA | TRBV7-9 | ASSHRATGELF
TRBD1 | TRBV6-5 | ASSYLDRGARKLF
NA | TRBV6-5 | ASSYYGRRNTEAF
TRBD2 | TRBV10-3 | AISEVGHYASGRGGNEQF
NA | TRBV6-1 | ASSEAHPRAGNQPQH
NA | TRBV18 | ASSPPHGGSYNEQF
TRBD2 | TRBV3-1/TRBV3-2 | ASSQDVSREDNEQF
NA | TRBV30 | AWSRRGGSNQPQH
TRBD2 | TRBV30 | AWTSGGAADNTDTQY
TRBD1 | TRBV5-8 | ASSARTHRGSNQPQH
NA | TRBV7-2 | ASSLYRVINSPLH
TRBD2 | TRBV19 | ASTGGSGTDTQY
NA | TRBV20-1 | SALRDGGYT
NA | TRBV10-2 | ASSEGLTGTYEQY
TRBD2 | TRBV4-1 | ASSPGLAGVRYNEQF
NA | TRBV30 | AWRHRDNQPQH
NA | TRBV19 | ASSMSYSPLH
NA | TRBV15 | ATSRGGRGFNEKLF
TRBD1 | TRBV29-1 | SVDGVRTGYGYT
NA | TRBV5-6 | ASSLRYTDTQY
NA | TRBV12-3/TRBV12-4 | ASSPSFETQY
NA | TRBV4-1 | ASSQQAGTDTQY
NA | TRBV7-2 | ASSFGTLETQY
NA | TRBV12-5 | ASGLVAGAYGYT
NA | TRBV28 | ASSFPTAPGYT
TRBD1 | TRBV12-3/TRBV12-4 | ASSFVGGQGF
TRBD1 | TRBV5-1 | ASSSYRGLGAF
TRBD1 | TRBV19 | ASSPRQGAVYGYT
TRBD2 | TRBV7-9 | ASSLTAGGLNEQF